One T cell receptor beta chain is described in this entry. The record originates from a study of blood T cell repertoires in COVID-19. Study summary: The analysed material was cDNA or gDNA that came from T cells, B-cell-depleted T cells, or PBMCs.

Original handling: The authors estimated nucleated cell counts from reference gene primer amplification. Sequencing used immunoSEQ multiplex PCR; TCRdb keeps in-frame clones, though not all of them. V and J calls and clone size are as listed in that table; D and trimming were resolved from the DNA. Of more than 140,000 clones listed, roughly 84% are singletons. Input material: peripheral blood. The source is a woman aged 55-70 years with acute or convalescent COVID-19.

CDR3 protein: CASSIAGTGANTGELFF. The CDR3 DNA follows: TGTGCCAGTAGTATCGCCGGGACAGGGGCGAACACCGGGGAGCTGTTTTTT. The chain uses TRBV19 and TRBJ2-2; 10 nucleotides match TRBD1. CDR1 is LNHDA and CDR2 is SQIVND in the germline V gene (reference sequence). This CDR3 contains 17 residues. Trimming at V came to 3 bases and at J to 0 bases, leaving 4 bases not matched to a gene.